This is a list of T cell receptor beta chains from one sample in a study of OX40 agonist ivuxolimab in advanced cancers. Repertoires were generated with immunoSEQ multiplex PCR, while TCRdb's copy carries only in-frame clones and drops some. The table lists 73,000 or so clones, 65% to 90% of them singletons, with approximately 0.73% in the top ten. The material was CD4+ or CD8+ T cells sorted from blood, obtained in a trial of the OX40 agonist ivuxolimab. These receptors all stem from an adult with an advanced solid tumor such as melanoma, head and neck, liver or kidney cancer. Each CDR3 is given with its conserved first and last residue. D genes are given only for firm matches. Not all rows give a size; the values are once, few, many and, for expanded clones, a class.

d_gene	v_gene	abundance	j_gene	CDR3aa	CDR3nt
TRBD1	TRBV7-2	.	TRBJ2-2	CASSIRTGLIAGELFF	TGTGCCAGCAGCATCCGGACAGGCCTAATCGCCGGGGAGCTGTTTTTT
.	TRBV19	.	TRBJ2-2	CASSIGGRIDTGELFF	TGTGCCAGTAGTATTGGGGGGAGGATAGACACCGGGGAGCTGTTTTTT
TRBD1	TRBV18	once	TRBJ2-3	CASSLSTGRRTDTQYF	TGTGCCAGCTCACTTTCGACAGGGCGGAGGACAGATACGCAGTATTTT
.	TRBV7-9	few	TRBJ2-5	CASSLVGETQYF	TGTGCCAGCAGCTTAGTGGGAGAGACCCAGTACTTC
.	TRBV10-3	.	TRBJ2-7	CAIRTGEVTYEQYF	TGTGCCATCAGAACAGGGGAGGTTACCTACGAGCAGTACTTC
.	TRBV7-2	.	TRBJ2-1	CASSPDRINEQFF	TGTGCCAGCAGCCCGGACCGTATCAATGAGCAGTTCTTC
TRBD2	TRBV15	.	TRBJ2-3	CATSMLAGLAIKDTQYF	TGTGCCACCAGTATGCTCGCGGGACTAGCGATAAAAGATACGCAGTATTTT
TRBD1	TRBV11-2	.	TRBJ1-2	CASSPTDRGMNYGYTF	TGTGCCAGCAGCCCGACGGACAGGGGGATGAACTATGGCTACACCTTC
TRBD1	TRBV11-3	.	TRBJ1-2	CASSLLGTGCILITNYGYTF	TGTGCCAGCAGCTTACTCGGGACAGGGTGTATCTTGATTACTAACTATGGCTACACCTTC
TRBD2	TRBV27	.	TRBJ2-1	CASKVRARRAGGSSSYNEQFF	TGTGCCAGCAAGGTTCGGGCGCGGCGAGCGGGAGGGTCAAGCTCCTACAATGAGCAGTTCTTC
TRBD1	TRBV7-2	.	TRBJ1-1	CASSLVGQGSEAFF	TGTGCCAGCAGCTTAGTGGGACAGGGATCTGAAGCTTTCTTT
.	TRBV4-1	.	TRBJ2-2	CASSHVGGWRNTGELFF	TGCGCCAGCAGCCATGTCGGGGGCTGGAGGAACACCGGGGAGCTGTTTTTT
TRBD2	TRBV28	.	TRBJ2-7	CASSPGTSGIWEQYF	TGTGCCAGCAGTCCCGGGACTAGCGGTATATGGGAGCAGTACTTC
.	TRBV7-2	.	TRBJ2-2	CASSFRENTGELFF	TGTGCCAGCAGCTTCCGGGAGAACACCGGGGAGCTGTTTTTT
.	TRBV5-6	once	TRBJ2-1	CASSPPGAWGYNEQFF	TGTGCCAGCAGCCCTCCAGGGGCCTGGGGATACAATGAGCAGTTCTTC
.	TRBV30	.	TRBJ1-1	CAWTLLNTEAFF	TGTGCCTGGACGCTGCTGAACACTGAAGCTTTCTTT
.	TRBV30	.	TRBJ1-3	CAWIGDSGNTIYF	TGTGCCTGGATTGGAGACTCTGGAAACACCATATATTTT
.	TRBV6-5	.	TRBJ1-1	CASSWGANTEAFF	TGTGCCAGCAGTTGGGGGGCGAACACTGAAGCTTTCTTT
.	TRBV11-2	.	TRBJ1-6	CASSLDLGTGFGSPLHF	TGTGCCAGCAGCTTAGATCTGGGTACAGGGTTCGGTTCACCCCTCCACTTT
.	TRBV20-1	.	TRBJ1-1	CSATPRGLPSF	TGCAGTGCTACCCCCCGGGGACTGCCCTCCTTT
.	TRBV7-2	.	TRBJ2-3	CASSRKVVQSTDTQYF	TGTGCCAGCAGCCGGAAGGTAGTCCAAAGCACAGATACGCAGTATTTT
TRBD2	TRBV4-2	once	TRBJ2-1	CASSQGLAGGHEQFF	TGTGCCAGCAGCCAGGGACTAGCGGGAGGGCATGAGCAGTTCTTC
.	TRBV6-1	.	TRBJ1-1	CASSEALPGAEAFF	TGTGCCAGCAGTGAAGCGCTTCCGGGGGCTGAAGCTTTCTTT
.	TRBV5-4	once	TRBJ2-1	CASSLDRDSSYNEQFF	TGTGCCAGCAGCTTGGACCGGGACTCGTCCTACAATGAGCAGTTCTTC
.	TRBV2	.	TRBJ2-7	CASGYYEQYF	TGTGCCAGCGGGTACTACGAGCAGTACTTC
TRBD1	TRBV10-3	.	TRBJ2-2	CAISPGQGGTGELFF	TGTGCCATCAGCCCGGGACAGGGGGGCACCGGGGAGCTGTTTTTT
.	TRBV5-4	.	TRBJ2-5	CASSLGSETQYF	TGTGCCAGCAGCTTGGGATCAGAGACCCAGTACTTC
.	TRBV27	.	TRBJ1-2	CASSLWPPLGTQIRYTF	TGTGCCAGCAGTTTGTGGCCCCCTCTCGGGACCCAAATACGCTACACCTTC
.	TRBV10-3	.	TRBJ1-2	CAISEPGGGEVYGYTF	TGTGCCATCAGTGAACCCGGAGGGGGGGAAGTCTATGGCTACACCTTC
TRBD1	TRBV18	once	TRBJ2-1	CASSLPPTGYSYNEQFF	TGTGCCAGCTCACTTCCTCCGACAGGGTACTCCTACAATGAGCAGTTCTTC
.	TRBV5-5	few	TRBJ1-5	CASSFRPNQPQHF	TGTGCCAGCAGCTTCAGGCCGAATCAGCCCCAGCATTTT
.	TRBV12-5	.	TRBJ2-2	CASGLQTGFLQPGELFF	TGTGCTAGTGGTTTACAAACCGGTTTCCTCCAACCCGGGGAGCTGTTTTTT
TRBD1	TRBV27	.	TRBJ2-7	CASSPPWDRGLYEQYF	TGTGCCAGCAGTCCACCCTGGGACAGGGGGCTCTACGAGCAGTACTTC
TRBD1	TRBV2	.	TRBJ1-2	CASSERTGGNYGYTF	TGTGCCAGCAGTGAAAGGACAGGGGGGAACTATGGCTACACCTTC
TRBD1	TRBV5-1	.	TRBJ2-1	CASSIAPQGASSYNEQFF	TGCGCCAGCAGCATAGCCCCCCAGGGGGCGAGCTCCTACAATGAGCAGTTCTTC
.	TRBV28	.	TRBJ1-6	CASRPPGYNSPLHF	TGTGCCAGCCGGCCCCCAGGGTATAATTCACCCCTCCACTTT
TRBD1	TRBV4-3	once	TRBJ1-5	CASSPDRVRNQPQHF	TGCGCCAGCAGCCCAGACAGGGTTCGTAATCAGCCCCAGCATTTT
.	TRBV18	.	TRBJ2-7	CASSPPGSFQGYEQYF	TGTGCCAGCTCACCACCAGGGAGTTTCCAGGGCTACGAGCAGTACTTC
TRBD2	TRBV7-8	.	TRBJ2-7	CASSLTTSANYEQYF	TGTGCCAGCAGCTTAACAACTAGCGCGAACTACGAGCAGTACTTC
.	TRBV27	once	TRBJ1-4	CASSLRAGKLFF	TGTGCCAGCAGCCTCAGGGCCGGAAAACTGTTTTTT
.	TRBV7-2	.	TRBJ2-2	CASSLRGLGPGELFF	TGTGCCAGCAGCTTAAGAGGGCTGGGCCCCGGGGAGCTGTTTTTT
.	TRBV28	.	TRBJ2-5	CASSLPGRETQYF	TGTGCCAGCAGTTTGCCGGGGCGGGAGACCCAGTACTTC
TRBD1	TRBV15	.	TRBJ2-2	CATSRLGTGPGELFF	TGTGCCACCAGCAGACTCGGGACAGGGCCCGGGGAGCTGTTTTTT
.	TRBV7-2	.	TRBJ2-6	CASTIRKGHLSGANVLTF	TGTGCCAGCACCATTAGGAAGGGGCATCTCTCTGGGGCCAACGTCCTGACTTTC
.	TRBV7-2	.	TRBJ1-5	CASSFGYDQPQHF	TGTGCCAGCAGCTTCGGATACGATCAGCCCCAGCATTTT
TRBD1	TRBV7-2	.	TRBJ1-5	CASSPGSRQGNQPQHF	TGTGCCAGCAGCCCCGGGAGTCGACAGGGGAATCAGCCCCAGCATTTT
.	TRBV27	.	TRBJ1-1	CASISLGAGGTEAFF	TGTGCCAGCATCTCCCTCGGGGCCGGCGGGACTGAAGCTTTCTTT
.	TRBV5-1	.	TRBJ2-5	CASGESRGRETQYF	TGCGCCAGCGGCGAGAGCAGGGGCAGAGAGACCCAGTACTTC
.	TRBV7-2	.	TRBJ1-5	CASSLMGGLSNQPQHF	TGTGCCAGCAGCTTAATGGGGGGCCTGAGCAATCAGCCCCAGCATTTT
TRBD2	TRBV9	.	TRBJ2-5	CASSVVGRAGELETQYF	TGTGCCAGCAGCGTAGTAGGTAGAGCGGGAGAGCTGGAGACCCAGTACTTC
.	TRBV6-1	.	TRBJ1-1	CASSATFMNTEAFF	TGTGCCAGCAGTGCGACATTCATGAACACTGAAGCTTTCTTT